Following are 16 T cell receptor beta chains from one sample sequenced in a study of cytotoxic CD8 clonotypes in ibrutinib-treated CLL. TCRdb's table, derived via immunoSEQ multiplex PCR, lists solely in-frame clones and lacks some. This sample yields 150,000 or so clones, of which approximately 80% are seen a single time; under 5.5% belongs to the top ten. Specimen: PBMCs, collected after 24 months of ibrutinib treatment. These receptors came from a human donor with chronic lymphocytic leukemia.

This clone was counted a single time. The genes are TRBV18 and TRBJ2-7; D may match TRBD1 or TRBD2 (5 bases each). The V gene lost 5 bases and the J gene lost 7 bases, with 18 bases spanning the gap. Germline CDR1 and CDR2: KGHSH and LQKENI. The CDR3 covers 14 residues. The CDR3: CASSSGAGLSEQYF. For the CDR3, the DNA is TGTGCCAGCTCATCCGGGGCCGGCTTGAGTGAGCAGTACTTC.

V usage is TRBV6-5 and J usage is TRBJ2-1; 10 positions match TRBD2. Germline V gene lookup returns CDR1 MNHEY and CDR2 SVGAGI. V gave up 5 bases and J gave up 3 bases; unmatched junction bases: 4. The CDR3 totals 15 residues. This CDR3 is CASSPSSGSYNEQFF. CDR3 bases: TGTGCCAGCAGTCCCTCTAGCGGGAGCTACAATGAGCAGTTCTTC.

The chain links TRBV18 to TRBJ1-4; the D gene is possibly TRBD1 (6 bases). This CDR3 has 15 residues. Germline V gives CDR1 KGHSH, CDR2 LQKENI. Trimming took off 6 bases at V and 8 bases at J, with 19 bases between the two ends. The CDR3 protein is CASSPPPGAGEKLFF. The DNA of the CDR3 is TGTGCCAGCTCGCCCCCCCCGGGGGCAGGGGAAAAACTGTTTTTT.

The CDR3 here is CAWRRTAIPSPLHF. The CDR3 coding sequence is TGTGCCTGGAGAAGAACAGCAATACCTTCACCCCTCCACTTT. J is TRBJ1-6 and V is TRBV30; D remains ambiguous. CDR1 is GTSNPN and CDR2 is SVGIG in the germline V gene (reference sequence). V was trimmed by 3 bases and J by 9 bases, leaving 15 bases between them. CDR3 length: 14 residues.

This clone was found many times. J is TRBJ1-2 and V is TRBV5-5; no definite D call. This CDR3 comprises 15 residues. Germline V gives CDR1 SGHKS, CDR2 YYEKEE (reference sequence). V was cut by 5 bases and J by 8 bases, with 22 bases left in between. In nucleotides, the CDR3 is TGTGCCAGCAGTCTCCAGGACGGGCGCGTAGGGGGCTACACCTTC. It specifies CASSLQDGRVGGYTF.

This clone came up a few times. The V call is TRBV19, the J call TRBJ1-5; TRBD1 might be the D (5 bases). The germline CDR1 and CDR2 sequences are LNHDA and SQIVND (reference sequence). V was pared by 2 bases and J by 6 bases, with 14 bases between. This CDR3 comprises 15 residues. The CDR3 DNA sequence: TGTGCCAGTAGTATAATTGTCTTGGGGGGTCAGCCCCAGCATTTT. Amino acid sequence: CASSIIVLGGQPQHF.

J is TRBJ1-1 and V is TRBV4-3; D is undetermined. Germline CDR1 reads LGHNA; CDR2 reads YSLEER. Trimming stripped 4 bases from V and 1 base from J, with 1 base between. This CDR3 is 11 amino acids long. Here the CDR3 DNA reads TGCGCCAGCAGCCGGAACACTGAAGCTTTCTTT. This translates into CASSRNTEAFF.

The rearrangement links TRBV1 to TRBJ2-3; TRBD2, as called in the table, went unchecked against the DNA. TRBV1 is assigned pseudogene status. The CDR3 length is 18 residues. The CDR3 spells CTSSQESVMSAGGSTQYF. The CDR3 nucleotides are TGCACCAGCAGCCAAGAGTCGGTCATGAGCGCGGGGGGGTCTACGCAGTATTTT.

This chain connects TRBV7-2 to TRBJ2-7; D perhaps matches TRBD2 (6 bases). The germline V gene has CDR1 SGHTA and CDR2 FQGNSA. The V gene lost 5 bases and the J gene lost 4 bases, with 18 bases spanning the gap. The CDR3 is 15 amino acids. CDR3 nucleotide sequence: TGTGCCAGCAGCCCCGGCGGGGTCGTAGGGTACGAGCAGTACTTC. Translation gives CASSPGGVVGYEQYF.

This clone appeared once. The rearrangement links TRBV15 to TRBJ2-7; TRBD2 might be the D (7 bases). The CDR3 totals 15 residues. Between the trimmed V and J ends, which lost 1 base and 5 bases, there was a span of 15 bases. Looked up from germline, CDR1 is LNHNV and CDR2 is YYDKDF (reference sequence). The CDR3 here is CATSRVAGARNEQYF. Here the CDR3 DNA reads TGTGCCACCAGCAGAGTTGCGGGGGCGAGGAACGAGCAGTACTTC.

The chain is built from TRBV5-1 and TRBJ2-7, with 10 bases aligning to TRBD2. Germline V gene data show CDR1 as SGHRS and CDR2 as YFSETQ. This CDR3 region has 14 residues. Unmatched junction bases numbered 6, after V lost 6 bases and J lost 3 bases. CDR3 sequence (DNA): TGCGCCAGCACGCCCTCTAGCGGGAGCTACGAGCAGTACTTC. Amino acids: CASTPSSGSYEQYF.

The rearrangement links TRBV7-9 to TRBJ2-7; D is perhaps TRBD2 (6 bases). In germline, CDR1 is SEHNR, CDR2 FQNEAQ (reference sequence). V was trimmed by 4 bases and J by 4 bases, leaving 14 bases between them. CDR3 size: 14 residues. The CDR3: CASSSHLGGYEQYF. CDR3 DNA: TGTGCCAGCAGCTCACATCTCGGAGGGTACGAGCAGTACTTC.

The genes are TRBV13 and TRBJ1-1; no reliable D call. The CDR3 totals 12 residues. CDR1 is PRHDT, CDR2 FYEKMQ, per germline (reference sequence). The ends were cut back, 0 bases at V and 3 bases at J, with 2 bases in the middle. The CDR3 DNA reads TGTGCCAGCAGCTTAGGACACACTGAAGCTTTCTTT. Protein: CASSLGHTEAFF.

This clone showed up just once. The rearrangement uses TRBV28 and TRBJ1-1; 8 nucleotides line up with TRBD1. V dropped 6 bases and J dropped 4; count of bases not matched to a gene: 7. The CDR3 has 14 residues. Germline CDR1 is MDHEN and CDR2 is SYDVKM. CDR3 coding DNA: TGTGCCAGCAGACCGTACAGGGGGGCCACTGAAGCTTTCTTT. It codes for CASRPYRGATEAFF.

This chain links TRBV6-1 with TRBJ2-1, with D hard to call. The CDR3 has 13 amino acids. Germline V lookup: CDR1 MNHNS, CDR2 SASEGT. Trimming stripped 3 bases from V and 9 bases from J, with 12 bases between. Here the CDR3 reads CASSDSAGGEQFF. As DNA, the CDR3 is TGTGCCAGCAGTGACTCAGCCGGCGGTGAGCAGTTCTTC.

The CDR3 bases are TGCAGCGTTGACAGCACCGGGGAGCTGTTTTTT. The encoded protein is CSVDSTGELFF. The V call is TRBV29-1, the J call TRBJ2-2, with D uncertain. Trimming stripped 3 bases from V and 4 bases from J, with 3 bases between. This CDR3 region has 11 residues. CDR1 SQVTM and CDR2 ANQGSEA come from the germline V gene.